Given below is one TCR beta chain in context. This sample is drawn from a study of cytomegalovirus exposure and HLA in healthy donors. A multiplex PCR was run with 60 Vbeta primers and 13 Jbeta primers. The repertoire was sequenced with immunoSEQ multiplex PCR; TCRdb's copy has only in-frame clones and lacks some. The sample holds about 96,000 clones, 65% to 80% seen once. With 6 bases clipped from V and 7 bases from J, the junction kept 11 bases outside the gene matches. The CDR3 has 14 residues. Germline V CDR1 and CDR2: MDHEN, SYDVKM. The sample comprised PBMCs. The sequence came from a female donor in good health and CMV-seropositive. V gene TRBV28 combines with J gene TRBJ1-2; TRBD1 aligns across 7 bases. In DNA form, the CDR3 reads TGTGCCAGCAGCTCGGGCGAGGGGGCAGGTGGCTACACCTTC. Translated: CASSSGEGAGGYTF.